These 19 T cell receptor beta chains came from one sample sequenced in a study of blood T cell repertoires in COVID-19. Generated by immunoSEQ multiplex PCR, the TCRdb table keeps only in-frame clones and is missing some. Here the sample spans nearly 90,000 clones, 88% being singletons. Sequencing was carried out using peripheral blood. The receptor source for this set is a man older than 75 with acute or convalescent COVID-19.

CDR3 DNA sequence: TGTGCCAGCAGTATAGAGAGGAAGTACTTC. Protein sequence: CASSIERKYF. This rearrangement joins TRBV2 to TRBJ2-7; the D is unclear. CDR3 size: 10 residues. Germline V gene lookup returns CDR1 SNHLY and CDR2 FYNNEI. V was cut by 5 bases and J by 11 bases, with 10 bases left in between.

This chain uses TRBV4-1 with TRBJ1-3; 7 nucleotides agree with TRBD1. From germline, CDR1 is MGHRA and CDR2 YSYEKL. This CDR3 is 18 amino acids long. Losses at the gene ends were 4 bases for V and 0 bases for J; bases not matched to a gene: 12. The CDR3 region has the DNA TGCGCCAGCAGCCCATCGACAGGGAGCCGCTACTCTGGAAACACCATATATTTT. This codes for CASSPSTGSRYSGNTIYF.

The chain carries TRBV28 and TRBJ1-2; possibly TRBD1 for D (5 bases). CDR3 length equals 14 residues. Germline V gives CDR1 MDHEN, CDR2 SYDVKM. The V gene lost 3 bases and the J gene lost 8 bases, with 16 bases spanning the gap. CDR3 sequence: CASSLEGGARGYTF. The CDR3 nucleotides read TGTGCCAGCAGTTTGGAAGGCGGGGCCAGAGGCTACACCTTC.

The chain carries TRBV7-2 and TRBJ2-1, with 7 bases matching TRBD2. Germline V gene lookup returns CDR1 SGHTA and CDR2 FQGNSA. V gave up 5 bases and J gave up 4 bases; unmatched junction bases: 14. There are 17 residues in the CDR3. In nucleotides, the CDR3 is TGTGCCAGCAGCCCGCAACTCCTGCTAGCGGTATACAATGAGCAGTTCTTC. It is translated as CASSPQLLLAVYNEQFF. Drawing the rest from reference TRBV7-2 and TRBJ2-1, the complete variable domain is GAGVSQSPSNKVTEKGKDVELRCDPISGHTALYWYRQSLGQGLEFLIYFQGNSAPDKSGLPSDRFSAERTGGSVSTLTIQRTQQEDSAVYLCASSPQLLLAVYNEQFFGPGTRLTVL.

The CDR3 coding sequence is TGTGCCAGCAGCCCGGCTGGGGGGTTAAGTGGCTACACCTTC. Translation: CASSPAGGLSGYTF. The V and J genes are TRBV7-2 and TRBJ1-2; a possible D gene is TRBD1 (5 bases). With 5 bases removed from V and 7 bases from J, the gap between germline ends came to 17 bases. Germline V gene sequence: CDR1 SGHTA, CDR2 FQGNSA. The CDR3 is made up of 14 amino acids.

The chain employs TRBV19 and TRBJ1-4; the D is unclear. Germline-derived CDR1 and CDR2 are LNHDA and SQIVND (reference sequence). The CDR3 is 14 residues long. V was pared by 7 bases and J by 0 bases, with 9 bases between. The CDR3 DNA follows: TGTGCCAGTACGGGAGCAGCAACTAATGAAAAACTGTTTTTT. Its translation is CASTGAATNEKLFF.

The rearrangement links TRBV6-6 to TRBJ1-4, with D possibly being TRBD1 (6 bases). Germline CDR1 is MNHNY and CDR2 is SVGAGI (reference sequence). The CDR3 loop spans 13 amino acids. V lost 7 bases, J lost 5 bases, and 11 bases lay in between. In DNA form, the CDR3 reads TGTGCCAGCAAACAGGGAACGAATGAAAAACTGTTTTTT. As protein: CASKQGTNEKLFF.

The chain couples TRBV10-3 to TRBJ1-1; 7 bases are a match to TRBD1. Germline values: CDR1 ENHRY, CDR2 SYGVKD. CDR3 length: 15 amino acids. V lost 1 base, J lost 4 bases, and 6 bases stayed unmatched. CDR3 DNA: TGTGCCATCAGTGAGTTGACAGGGATCGGCACTGAAGCTTTCTTT. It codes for CAISELTGIGTEAFF.

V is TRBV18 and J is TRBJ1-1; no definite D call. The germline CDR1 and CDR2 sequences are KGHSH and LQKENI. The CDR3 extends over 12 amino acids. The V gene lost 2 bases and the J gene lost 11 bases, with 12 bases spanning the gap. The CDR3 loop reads CASSPRGLDAFF. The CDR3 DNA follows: TGTGCCAGCTCACCAAGAGGTTTGGATGCTTTCTTT.

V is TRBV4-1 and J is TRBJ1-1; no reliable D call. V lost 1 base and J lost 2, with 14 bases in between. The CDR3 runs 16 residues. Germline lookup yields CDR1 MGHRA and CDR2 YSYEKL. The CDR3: CASSQVLQKTNTEAFF. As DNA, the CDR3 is TGCGCCAGCAGCCAAGTACTTCAAAAGACAAACACTGAAGCTTTCTTT.

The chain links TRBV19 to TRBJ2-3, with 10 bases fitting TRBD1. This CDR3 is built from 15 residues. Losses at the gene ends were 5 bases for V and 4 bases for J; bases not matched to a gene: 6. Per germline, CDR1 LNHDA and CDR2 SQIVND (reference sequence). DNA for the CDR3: TGTGCCAGTAGTCGAGGGACAGGGGCTGCAGATACGCAGTATTTT. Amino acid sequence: CASSRGTGAADTQYF.

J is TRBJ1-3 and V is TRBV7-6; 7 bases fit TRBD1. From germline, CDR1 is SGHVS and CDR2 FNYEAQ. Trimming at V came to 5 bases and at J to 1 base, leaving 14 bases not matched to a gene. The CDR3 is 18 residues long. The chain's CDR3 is CASSTGTVSANSGNTIYF. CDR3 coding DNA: TGTGCCAGCAGCACCGGGACAGTTAGCGCTAATTCTGGAAACACCATATATTTT.

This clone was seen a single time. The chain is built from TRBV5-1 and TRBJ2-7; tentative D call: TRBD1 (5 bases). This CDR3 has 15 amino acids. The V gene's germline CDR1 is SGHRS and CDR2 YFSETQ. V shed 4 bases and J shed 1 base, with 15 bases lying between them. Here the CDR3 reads CASSERQGASYEQYF. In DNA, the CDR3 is TGCGCCAGCAGCGAGAGGCAAGGGGCGTCCTACGAGCAGTACTTC.

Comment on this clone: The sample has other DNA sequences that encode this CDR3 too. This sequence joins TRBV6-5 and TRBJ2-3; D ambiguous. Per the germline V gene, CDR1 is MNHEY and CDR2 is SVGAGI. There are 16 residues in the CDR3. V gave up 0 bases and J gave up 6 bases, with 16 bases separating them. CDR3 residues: CASSYSIPLTGDTQYF. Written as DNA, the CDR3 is TGTGCCAGCAGTTACTCGATTCCCCTTACCGGGGATACGCAGTATTTT.

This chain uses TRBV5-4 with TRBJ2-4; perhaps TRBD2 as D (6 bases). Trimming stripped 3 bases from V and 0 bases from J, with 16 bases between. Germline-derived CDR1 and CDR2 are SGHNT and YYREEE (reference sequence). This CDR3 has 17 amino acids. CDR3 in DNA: TGTGCCAGCAGCTCGATCGGGACTGGCCTAGCCAAAAACATTCAGTACTTC. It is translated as CASSSIGTGLAKNIQYF.

This CDR3 is CASSKQGKGANYGYTF. The CDR3 DNA follows: TGTGCCAGTAGTAAGCAGGGGAAAGGGGCTAACTATGGCTACACCTTC. The chain joins TRBV19 to TRBJ1-2; D is possibly TRBD1 (6 bases). The V gene's germline CDR1 is LNHDA and CDR2 SQIVND (reference sequence). The V end lost 4 bases, the J end lost 0 bases, and 15 bases lay between the germline ends. The CDR3 sequence is 16 residues long. Using reference TRBV19 and TRBJ1-2 for the parts outside the CDR3, the full variable domain is DGGITQSPKYLFRKEGQNVTLSCEQNLNHDAMYWYRQDPGQGLRLIYYSQIVNDFQKGDIAEGYSVSREKKESFPLTVTSAQKNPTAFYLCASSKQGKGANYGYTFGSGTRLTVV.

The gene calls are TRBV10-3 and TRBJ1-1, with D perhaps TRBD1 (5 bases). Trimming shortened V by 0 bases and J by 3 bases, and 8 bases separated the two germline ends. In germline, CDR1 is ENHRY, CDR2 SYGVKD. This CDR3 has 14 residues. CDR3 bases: TGTGCCATCAGTGAGTCGACAGTGTACACTGAAGCTTTCTTT. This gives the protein CAISESTVYTEAFF.

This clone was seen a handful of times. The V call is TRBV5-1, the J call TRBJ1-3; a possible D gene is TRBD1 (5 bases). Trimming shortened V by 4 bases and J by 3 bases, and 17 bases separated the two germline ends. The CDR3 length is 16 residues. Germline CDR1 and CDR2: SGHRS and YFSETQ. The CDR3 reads CASSPVAGNDGNTIYF. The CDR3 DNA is TGCGCCAGCAGCCCTGTGGCAGGGAATGATGGAAACACCATATATTTT.

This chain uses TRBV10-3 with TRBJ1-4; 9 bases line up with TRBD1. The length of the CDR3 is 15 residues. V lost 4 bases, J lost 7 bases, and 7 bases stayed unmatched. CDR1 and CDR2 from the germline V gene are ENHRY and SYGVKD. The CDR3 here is CAISASGTGSEKLFF. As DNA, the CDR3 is TGTGCCATCAGTGCATCCGGGACAGGGAGTGAAAAACTGTTTTTT.